Below, 14 T cell receptor beta chains from the same sample are listed, as sequenced in a study of OX40 agonist ivuxolimab in advanced cancers. Sequencing was performed with immunoSEQ multiplex PCR; in TCRdb, only in-frame clones are kept and a portion is missing. The sample gives approximately 86,000 clones, approximately 90% of which show up once; more than 0.95% is in the top ten. The source was CD4+ or CD8+ T cells sorted from blood, collected in a trial of the OX40 agonist ivuxolimab. Source of these receptors: an adult with an advanced solid tumor such as melanoma, head and neck, liver or kidney cancer.

The rearrangement uses TRBV2 and TRBJ2-2, with TRBD2 matching over 11 bases. V lost 5 bases to trimming and J lost 6 bases; unmatched junction nucleotides: 5. The germline CDR1 and CDR2 sequences are SNHLY and FYNNEI. This CDR3 region has 15 residues. In nucleotides, the CDR3 is TGTGCCAGCAGTACACTAGCGGGAGCCCCCGGGGAGCTGTTTTTT. This gives the protein CASSTLAGAPGELFF.

The chain is built from TRBV19 and TRBJ2-1, with D possibly called TRBD1 or TRBD2 (5 bases each). Trimming left V 5 bases short and J 2 bases short, with 13 bases between. CDR1 is LNHDA and CDR2 is SQIVND in the germline V gene (reference sequence). CDR3 length: 15 amino acids. The CDR3: CASSRGVVAYNEQFF. As DNA, the CDR3 is TGTGCCAGTAGTCGAGGGGTAGTGGCCTACAATGAGCAGTTCTTC.

The chain joins TRBV2 to TRBJ2-7; 7 bases are a match to TRBD2. J gave up 2 bases and V 4 bases, and 14 bases lay outside the gene matches. The CDR3 runs to 17 residues. Germline loops: CDR1 SNHLY, CDR2 FYNNEI. CDR3 amino acids: CASSVGPRGSGTYEQYF. The CDR3 DNA is TGTGCCAGCAGTGTGGGTCCCCGCGGGAGTGGGACCTACGAGCAGTACTTC.

J is TRBJ2-4 and V is TRBV5-4; 10 nucleotides match TRBD2. J lost 4 bases, V lost 0 bases, and 4 bases had no gene match. There are 16 residues in the CDR3. Per the germline V gene, CDR1 is SGHNT and CDR2 is YYREEE (reference sequence). The CDR3 sequence is CASSLGSGGNKNIQYF. The CDR3 DNA follows: TGTGCCAGCAGCTTGGGTAGCGGGGGGAATAAAAACATTCAGTACTTC.

The chain has TRBV5-1 and TRBJ2-2, with D hard to call. The germline CDR1 and CDR2 sequences are SGHRS and YFSETQ. V was cut by 4 bases and J by 4 bases, with 17 bases left in between. This CDR3 is built from 16 residues. The CDR3 spells CASSKSSGSVTGELFF. CDR3 bases: TGCGCCAGCAGCAAATCGTCCGGGTCAGTCACCGGGGAGCTGTTTTTT.

The rearrangement uses TRBV28 and TRBJ2-7, with 9 bases matching TRBD2. The CDR3 contains 12 residues. The J segment lost 7 bases and the V segment lost 3 bases, leaving 1 base of the junction unmatched. Germline V gene lookup returns CDR1 MDHEN and CDR2 SYDVKM. DNA for the CDR3: TGTGCCAGCAGTTTTCTAGCGGGGGAGCAGTACTTC. Translating gives CASSFLAGEQYF.

The chain is built from TRBV7-2 and TRBJ1-1; D gene unclear. V gave up 5 bases and J gave up 0 bases, with 10 bases separating them. The CDR3 totals 14 residues. CDR1 is SGHTA, CDR2 FQGNSA, per germline. CDR3 DNA: TGTGCCAGCAGCACTTCGGGGATGAACACTGAAGCTTTCTTT. As protein: CASSTSGMNTEAFF.

The chain uses TRBV11-2 and TRBJ2-7; possible D gene TRBD1, 5 bases. This CDR3 comprises 15 residues. Germline lookup yields CDR1 SGHAT and CDR2 FQNNGV. V was clipped by 0 bases and J by 4 bases, with 13 bases between them. The CDR3 loop is CASSLEQALGYEQYF. CDR3 in DNA: TGTGCCAGCAGCTTAGAACAGGCCTTAGGGTACGAGCAGTACTTC.

The genes are TRBV19 and TRBJ1-5; 7 bases map to TRBD1. This CDR3 has 16 amino acids. After removal of 1 base from V and 3 bases from J, the junction contained 6 bases not matched to a gene. Germline V CDR1 and CDR2: LNHDA, SQIVND (reference sequence). The DNA of the CDR3 is TGTGCCAGTAGTATAGGGTCGACAGGGATCAATCAGCCCCAGCATTTT. Amino acids: CASSIGSTGINQPQHF.

This sequence joins TRBV28 and TRBJ1-2; TRBD1 matches at 8 bases. Germline assignment: CDR1 MDHEN and CDR2 SYDVKM. This CDR3 is built from 15 residues. With V trimmed by 6 bases and J by 4 bases, 10 bases remained unmatched. This chain's CDR3 is CASSSQGDPRYGYTF. The CDR3 DNA reads as TGTGCCAGCAGCTCACAGGGGGACCCGCGCTATGGCTACACCTTC.

This chain links TRBV4-2 with TRBJ2-7; TRBD1 aligns across 9 bases. Germline V gene lookup returns CDR1 LGHNA and CDR2 YNFKEQ. The junction had 7 bases not matched to a gene; V was cut back by 1 base and J by 0 bases. The CDR3 consists of 17 residues. CDR3: CASSQGGQGPDSYEQYF. CDR3 sequence (DNA): TGTGCCAGCAGCCAAGGGGGACAGGGACCAGACTCCTACGAGCAGTACTTC.

The chain is built from TRBV7-8 and TRBJ2-1; tentatively, D is TRBD2 (5 bases). The CDR3 length is 14 residues. Trimming cost V 1 base and J 9 bases, with 13 bases left between them. Germline V gene lookup returns CDR1 SGHVS and CDR2 FQNEAQ. DNA of the CDR3: TGTGCCAGCAGCTTAGGTGGGAGACGGAGTGAGCAGTTCTTC. Translating it yields CASSLGGRRSEQFF.

This chain joins TRBV18 and TRBJ1-1; 10 bases map to TRBD1. The CDR3 sequence is 13 residues long. Germline CDR1 KGHSH, CDR2 LQKENI. V was pared by 3 bases and J by 8 bases, with 3 bases of the junction left unmatched. The CDR3 nucleotides are TGTGCCAGCTCACCCCGGGACAGGGGAGAAGCTTTCTTT. Amino acid sequence: CASSPRDRGEAFF. The full variable domain, with the rest looked up from reference TRBV18 and TRBJ1-1, is NAGVMQNPRHLVRRRGQEARLRCSPMKGHSHVYWYRQLPEEGLKFMVYLQKENIIDESGMPKERFSAEFPKEGPSILRIQQVVRGDSAAYFCASSPRDRGEAFFGQGTRLTVV.

The chain links TRBV7-9 to TRBJ2-7, with D unclear. CDR1 is SEHNR, CDR2 FQNEAQ, per germline (reference sequence). The V and J ends lost 5 bases and 1 base respectively, with 9 bases between them. The CDR3 loop spans 13 amino acids. CDR3 region: CASSPRLSYEQYF. The CDR3, as DNA: TGTGCCAGCAGCCCACGTCTTTCCTACGAGCAGTACTTC.